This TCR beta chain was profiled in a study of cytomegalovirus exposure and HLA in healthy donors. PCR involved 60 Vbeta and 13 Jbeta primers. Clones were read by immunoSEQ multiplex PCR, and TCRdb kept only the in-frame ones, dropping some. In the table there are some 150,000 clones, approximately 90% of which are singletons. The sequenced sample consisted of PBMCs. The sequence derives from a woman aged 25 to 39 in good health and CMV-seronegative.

CDR3 region: CASSTGQGVETQYF. The CDR3 DNA reads TGTGCCAGCAGTACGGGACAGGGGGTGGAGACCCAGTACTTC. The chain couples TRBV28 to TRBJ2-5, with TRBD1 matching over 11 bases. The CDR3 spans 14 residues. Losses at the gene ends were 5 bases for V and 5 bases for J; bases not matched to a gene: 4. CDR1 and CDR2 from the germline V gene are MDHEN and SYDVKM.